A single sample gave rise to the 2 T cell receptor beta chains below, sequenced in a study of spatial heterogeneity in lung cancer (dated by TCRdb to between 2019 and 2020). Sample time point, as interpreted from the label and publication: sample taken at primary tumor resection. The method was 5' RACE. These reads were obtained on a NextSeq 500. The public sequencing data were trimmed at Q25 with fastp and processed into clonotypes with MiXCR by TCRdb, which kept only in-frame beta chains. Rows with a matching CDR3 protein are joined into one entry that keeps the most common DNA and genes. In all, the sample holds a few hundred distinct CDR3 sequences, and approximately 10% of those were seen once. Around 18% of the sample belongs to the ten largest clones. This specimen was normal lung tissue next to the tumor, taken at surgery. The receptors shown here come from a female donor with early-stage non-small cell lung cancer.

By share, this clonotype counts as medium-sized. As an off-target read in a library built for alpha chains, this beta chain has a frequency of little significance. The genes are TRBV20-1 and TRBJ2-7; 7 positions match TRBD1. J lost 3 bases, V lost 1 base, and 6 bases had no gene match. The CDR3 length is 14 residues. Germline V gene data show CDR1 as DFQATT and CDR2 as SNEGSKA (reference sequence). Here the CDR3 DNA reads TGCAGTGCTAGAGCCAGTCAGGGGGACTACGAGCAGTACTTC. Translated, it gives CSARASQGDYEQYF.

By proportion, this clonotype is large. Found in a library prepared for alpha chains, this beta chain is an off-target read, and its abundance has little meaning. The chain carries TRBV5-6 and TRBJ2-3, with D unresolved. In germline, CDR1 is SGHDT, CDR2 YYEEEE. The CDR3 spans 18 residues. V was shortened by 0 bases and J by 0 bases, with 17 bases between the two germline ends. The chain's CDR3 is CASSLVRILAYSTDTQYF. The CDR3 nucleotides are TGTGCCAGCAGCTTGGTTCGTATCTTAGCTTATAGCACAGATACGCAGTATTTT.